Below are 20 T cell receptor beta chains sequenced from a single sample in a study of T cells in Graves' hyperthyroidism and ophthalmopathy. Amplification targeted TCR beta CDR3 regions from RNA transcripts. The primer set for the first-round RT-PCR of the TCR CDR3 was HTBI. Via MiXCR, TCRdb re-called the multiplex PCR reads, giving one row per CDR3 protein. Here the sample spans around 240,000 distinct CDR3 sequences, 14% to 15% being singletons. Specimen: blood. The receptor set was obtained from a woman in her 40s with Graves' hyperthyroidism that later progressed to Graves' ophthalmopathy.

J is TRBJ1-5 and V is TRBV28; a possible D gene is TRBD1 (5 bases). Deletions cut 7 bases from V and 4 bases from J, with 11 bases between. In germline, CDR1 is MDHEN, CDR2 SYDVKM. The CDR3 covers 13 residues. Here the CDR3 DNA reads TGTGCCAGCACCACGGCAGGGAATCAGCCCCAGCATTTT. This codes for CASTTAGNQPQHF.

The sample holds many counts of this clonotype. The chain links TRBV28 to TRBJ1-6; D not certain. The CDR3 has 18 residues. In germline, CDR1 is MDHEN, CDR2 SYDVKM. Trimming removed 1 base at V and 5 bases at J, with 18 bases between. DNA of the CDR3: TGTGCCAGCAGTTTATCATATGGGCCCGGACGCAATAATTCACCCCTCCACTTT. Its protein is CASSLSYGPGRNNSPLHF.

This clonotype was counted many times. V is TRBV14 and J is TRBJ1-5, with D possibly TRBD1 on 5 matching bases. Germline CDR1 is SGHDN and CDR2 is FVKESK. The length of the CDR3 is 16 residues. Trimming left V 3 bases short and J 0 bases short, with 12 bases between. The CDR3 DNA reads TGTGCCAGCAGCCAGTCCCCCGGGGCTAGCAATCAGCCCCAGCATTTT. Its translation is CASSQSPGASNQPQHF.

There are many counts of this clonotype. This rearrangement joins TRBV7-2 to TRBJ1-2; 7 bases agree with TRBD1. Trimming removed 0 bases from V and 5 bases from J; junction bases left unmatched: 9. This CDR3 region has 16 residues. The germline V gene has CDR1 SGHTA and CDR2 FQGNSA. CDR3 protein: CASSLAAQGFSYGYTF. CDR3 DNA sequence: TGTGCCAGCAGCTTAGCGGCACAGGGGTTTAGTTATGGCTACACCTTC.

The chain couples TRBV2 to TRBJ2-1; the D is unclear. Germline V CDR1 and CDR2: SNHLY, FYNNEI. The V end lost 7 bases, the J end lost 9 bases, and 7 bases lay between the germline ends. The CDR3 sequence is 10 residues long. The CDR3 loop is CASTRSEQFF. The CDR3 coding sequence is TGTGCCAGCACGCGCAGTGAGCAGTTCTTC.

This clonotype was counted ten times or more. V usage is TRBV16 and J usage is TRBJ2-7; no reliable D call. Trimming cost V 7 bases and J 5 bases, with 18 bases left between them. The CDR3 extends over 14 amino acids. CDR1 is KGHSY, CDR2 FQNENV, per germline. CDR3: CASTQKTRTHEQYF. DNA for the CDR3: TGTGCCAGCACCCAGAAAACAAGGACCCACGAGCAGTACTTC.

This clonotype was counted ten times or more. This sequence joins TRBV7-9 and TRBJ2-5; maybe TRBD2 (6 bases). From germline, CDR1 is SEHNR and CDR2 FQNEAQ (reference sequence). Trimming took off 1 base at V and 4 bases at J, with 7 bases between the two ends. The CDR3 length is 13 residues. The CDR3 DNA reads TGTGCCAGCAGCTTAGTCGGGGGAGAGACCCAGTACTTC. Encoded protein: CASSLVGGETQYF.

The CDR3 protein is CASSQLAGTDGYTF. As DNA, the CDR3 is TGCGCCAGCAGCCAATTAGCCGGGACAGATGGCTACACCTTC. V and J are TRBV4-1 and TRBJ1-2; 7 nucleotides agree with TRBD1. Per germline, CDR1 MGHRA and CDR2 YSYEKL. The trim removed 2 bases at V and 6 bases at J, leaving 6 bases unmatched. The CDR3 contains 14 residues.

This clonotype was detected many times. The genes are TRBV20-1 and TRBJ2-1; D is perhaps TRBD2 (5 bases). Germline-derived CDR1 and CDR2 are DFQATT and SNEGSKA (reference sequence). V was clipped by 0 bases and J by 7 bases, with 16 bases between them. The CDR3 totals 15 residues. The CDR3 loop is CSARDPRRGQNEQFF. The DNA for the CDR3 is TGCAGTGCTAGAGATCCGCGCCGAGGGCAGAATGAGCAGTTCTTC.

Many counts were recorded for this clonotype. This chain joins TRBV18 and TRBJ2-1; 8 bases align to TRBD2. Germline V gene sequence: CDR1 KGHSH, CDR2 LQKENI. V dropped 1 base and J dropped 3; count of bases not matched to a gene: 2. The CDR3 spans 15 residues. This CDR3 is CASSPLSGSYNEQFF. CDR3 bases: TGTGCCAGCTCACCACTAAGCGGGAGCTACAATGAGCAGTTCTTC.

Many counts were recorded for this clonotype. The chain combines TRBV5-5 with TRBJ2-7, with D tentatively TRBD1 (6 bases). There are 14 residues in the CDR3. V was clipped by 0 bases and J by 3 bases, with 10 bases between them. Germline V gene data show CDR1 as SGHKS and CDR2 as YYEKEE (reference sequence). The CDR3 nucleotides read TGTGCCAGCAGCTTGGATCGGGACAACTACGAGCAGTACTTC. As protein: CASSLDRDNYEQYF.

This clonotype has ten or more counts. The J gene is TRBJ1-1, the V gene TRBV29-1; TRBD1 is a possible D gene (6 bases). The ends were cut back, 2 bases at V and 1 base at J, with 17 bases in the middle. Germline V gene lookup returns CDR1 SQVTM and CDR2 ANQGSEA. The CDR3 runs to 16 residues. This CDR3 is CSVEPGGLRENTEAFF. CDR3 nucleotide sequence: TGCAGCGTTGAACCCGGGGGCCTGAGGGAGAACACTGAAGCTTTCTTT.

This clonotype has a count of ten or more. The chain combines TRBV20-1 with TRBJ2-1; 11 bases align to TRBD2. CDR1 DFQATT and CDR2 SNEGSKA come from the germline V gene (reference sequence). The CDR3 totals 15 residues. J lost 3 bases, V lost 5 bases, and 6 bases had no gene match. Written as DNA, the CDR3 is TGCAGTGCTTGGGATCTAGCGGGAGGCTACAATGAGCAGTTCTTC. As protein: CSAWDLAGGYNEQFF.

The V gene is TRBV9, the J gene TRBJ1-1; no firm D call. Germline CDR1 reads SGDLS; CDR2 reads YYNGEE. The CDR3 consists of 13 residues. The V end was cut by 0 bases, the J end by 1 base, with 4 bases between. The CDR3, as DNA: TGTGCCAGCAGCGTAGTACCGAACACTGAAGCTTTCTTT. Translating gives CASSVVPNTEAFF.

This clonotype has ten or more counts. The CDR3: CASSQALTSEIYEQYF. The CDR3 coding sequence is TGCGCCAGCAGCCAAGCACTGACTAGTGAGATCTACGAGCAGTACTTC. The gene calls are TRBV4-1 and TRBJ2-7, with D perhaps TRBD2 (6 bases). The V end lost 1 base, the J end lost 3 bases, and 16 bases lay between the germline ends. The CDR3 is 16 residues long. Germline assignment: CDR1 MGHRA and CDR2 YSYEKL.

CDR3 sequence: CASSSPSGTGVETQYF. The CDR3 DNA reads as TGTGCCAGCAGTTCTCCATCCGGGACAGGGGTGGAGACCCAGTACTTC. V gene TRBV12-3 or TRBV12-4 combines with J gene TRBJ2-5; 10 bases agree with TRBD1. CDR3 length: 16 residues. With 4 bases clipped from V and 5 bases from J, the junction kept 10 bases outside the gene matches.

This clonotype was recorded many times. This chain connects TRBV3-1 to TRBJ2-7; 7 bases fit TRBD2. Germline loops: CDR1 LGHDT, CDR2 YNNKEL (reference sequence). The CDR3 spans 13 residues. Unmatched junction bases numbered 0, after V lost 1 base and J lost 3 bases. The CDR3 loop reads CASSQGTSYEQYF. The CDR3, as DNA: TGTGCCAGCAGCCAAGGGACTAGCTACGAGCAGTACTTC.

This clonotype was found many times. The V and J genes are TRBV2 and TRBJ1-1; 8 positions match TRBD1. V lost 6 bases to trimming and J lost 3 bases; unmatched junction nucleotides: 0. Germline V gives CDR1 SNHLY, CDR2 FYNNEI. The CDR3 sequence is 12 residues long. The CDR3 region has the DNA TGTGCCAGCAGGACAGGGGACACTGAAGCTTTCTTT. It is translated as CASRTGDTEAFF. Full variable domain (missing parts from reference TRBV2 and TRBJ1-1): EPEVTQTPSHQVTQMGQEVILRCVPISNHLYFYWYRQILGQKVEFLVSFYNNEISEKSEIFDDQFSVERPDGSNFTLKIRSTKLEDSAMYFCASRTGDTEAFFGQGTRLTVV.

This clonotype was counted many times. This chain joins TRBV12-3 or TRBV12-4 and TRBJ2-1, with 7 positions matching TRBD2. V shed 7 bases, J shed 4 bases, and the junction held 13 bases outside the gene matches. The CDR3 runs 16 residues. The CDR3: CASTPTSRQTYNEQFF. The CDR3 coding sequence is TGTGCCAGCACCCCGACTAGCCGCCAAACATACAATGAGCAGTTCTTC.

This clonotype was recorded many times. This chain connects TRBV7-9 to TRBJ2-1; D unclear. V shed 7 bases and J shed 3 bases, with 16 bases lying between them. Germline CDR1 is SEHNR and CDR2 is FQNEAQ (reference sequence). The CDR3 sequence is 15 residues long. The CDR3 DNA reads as TGTGCCAGCACCAATTCCCCGGCGGTCTACAATGAGCAGTTCTTC. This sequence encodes CASTNSPAVYNEQFF.